These T cell receptor beta chains were read from a single sample in a study of shared clonotypes between healthy human individuals. The method was immunoSEQ multiplex PCR; TCRdb's version includes in-frame clones alone and lacks a portion of them. The repertoire holds about 2.3 million clones, roughly 90% seen once, with approximately 0.4% in the top ten. The sequenced sample consisted of naive CD4+ T cells from PBMCs. All receptors come from a man younger than 30 in good health. Some clones in this sample may be carry-over from other donors' samples. Both conserved end residues are part of each CDR3. Fields, in order: J gene, V gene, clone size, D gene, CDR3 DNA, CDR3 protein. D genes are given only for firm matches. Only part of the rows carry a size: once, few, many, or a class if the clone is expanded.

j_gene: TRBJ1-2
v_gene: TRBV28
abundance: -
d_gene: -
CDR3nt: TGTGCCAGCAGACGGCGGGGGTTTGTCTATGGCTACACCTTC
CDR3aa: CASRRRGFVYGYTF

j_gene: TRBJ1-3
v_gene: TRBV5-6
abundance: -
d_gene: -
CDR3nt: TGTGCCAGCAGCTTGGCGCCGTCCAGCTCTGGAAACACCATATATTTT
CDR3aa: CASSLAPSSSGNTIYF

j_gene: TRBJ2-3
v_gene: TRBV5-5
abundance: -
d_gene: TRBD2
CDR3nt: TGTGCCAGCAGCCTAACCCCTTGGGCGGGGGGGAGCACAGATACGCAGTATTTT
CDR3aa: CASSLTPWAGGSTDTQYF

j_gene: TRBJ1-2
v_gene: TRBV19
abundance: -
d_gene: TRBD1
CDR3nt: TGTGCCAGTAGATCCATGGGACAGGGGAGAAACTATGGCTACACCTTC
CDR3aa: CASRSMGQGRNYGYTF

j_gene: TRBJ2-7
v_gene: TRBV10-1
abundance: -
d_gene: -
CDR3nt: TGCGCCAGCAGTTCCCGGGGCTCCTACGAGCAGTACTTC
CDR3aa: CASSSRGSYEQYF

j_gene: TRBJ2-1
v_gene: TRBV4-1
abundance: once
d_gene: TRBD1
CDR3nt: TGCGCCAGCAGCCAAGACAGAGCGGACAGGGGCTTCTCCTACAATGAGCAGTTCTTC
CDR3aa: CASSQDRADRGFSYNEQFF

j_gene: TRBJ2-1
v_gene: TRBV18
abundance: -
d_gene: TRBD1
CDR3nt: TGTGCCAGCTCGAAATCAGGGGGATATGAGCAGTTCTTC
CDR3aa: CASSKSGGYEQFF

j_gene: TRBJ1-1
v_gene: TRBV11-3
abundance: -
d_gene: TRBD1
CDR3nt: TGTGCCAGCAGCCCGACAGGGGACACTGAAGCTTTCTTT
CDR3aa: CASSPTGDTEAFF

j_gene: TRBJ2-7
v_gene: TRBV6-5
abundance: -
d_gene: -
CDR3nt: TGTGCCAGCAGTTATGTGTCGGGGGACTTTTACGAGCAGTACTTC
CDR3aa: CASSYVSGDFYEQYF

j_gene: TRBJ2-1
v_gene: TRBV19
abundance: -
d_gene: TRBD2
CDR3nt: TGTGCCAGTAGTACGGGACTAGCGGGATACGAGCAGTTCTTC
CDR3aa: CASSTGLAGYEQFF

j_gene: TRBJ1-6
v_gene: TRBV7-2
abundance: -
d_gene: TRBD1
CDR3nt: TGTGCCAGCAGCATTACCGGGACAGGGAATTCACCCCTCCACTTT
CDR3aa: CASSITGTGNSPLHF

j_gene: TRBJ1-5
v_gene: TRBV19
abundance: few
d_gene: -
CDR3nt: TGTGCCAGTAGTCAGAGCAATCAGCCCCAGCATTTT
CDR3aa: CASSQSNQPQHF

j_gene: TRBJ2-7
v_gene: TRBV28
abundance: once
d_gene: TRBD2
CDR3nt: TGTGCCAGCAGCACGACTAGCGGGGGACCCTACGAGCAGTACTTC
CDR3aa: CASSTTSGGPYEQYF

j_gene: TRBJ2-7
v_gene: TRBV30
abundance: -
d_gene: -
CDR3nt: TGTGCCTGGAGTGGACTCGGTTCCTACGAGCAGTACTTC
CDR3aa: CAWSGLGSYEQYF

j_gene: TRBJ1-4
v_gene: TRBV5-1
abundance: -
d_gene: -
CDR3nt: TGCGCCAGCAGCTTCAACATACAGGGAGGGAATGAAAAACTGTTTTTT
CDR3aa: CASSFNIQGGNEKLFF

j_gene: TRBJ2-5
v_gene: TRBV5-5
abundance: -
d_gene: -
CDR3nt: TGTGCCAGCAGCCCGTGGAGTGAGACCCAGTACTTC
CDR3aa: CASSPWSETQYF

j_gene: TRBJ2-6
v_gene: TRBV27
abundance: -
d_gene: -
CDR3nt: TGTGCCAGCAGTCCCCACACCGGGACAAGGGCTGGGGCCAACGTCCTGACTTTC
CDR3aa: CASSPHTGTRAGANVLTF

j_gene: TRBJ1-1
v_gene: TRBV29-1
abundance: -
d_gene: TRBD1
CDR3nt: TGCAGCGTTGGGCCGGGACAGGGCGTTTCGGCTTTCTTT
CDR3aa: CSVGPGQGVSAFF

j_gene: TRBJ2-7
v_gene: TRBV28
abundance: once
d_gene: -
CDR3nt: TGTGCCAGCAGTTCACCCCAGCTCGGGAAGAGCTCCTACGAGCAGTACTTC
CDR3aa: CASSSPQLGKSSYEQYF

j_gene: TRBJ1-2
v_gene: TRBV9
abundance: -
d_gene: -
CDR3nt: TGTGCCAGCACACCTAGCCCCGTAGCGGAGGATCTGAGCTATGGCTACACCTTC
CDR3aa: CASTPSPVAEDLSYGYTF

j_gene: TRBJ2-3
v_gene: TRBV7-8
abundance: -
d_gene: -
CDR3nt: TGTGCCAGCAGCCCCCGCGAGCCCCCGGATACTATGCAGTATTTT
CDR3aa: CASSPREPPDTMQYF

j_gene: TRBJ2-2
v_gene: TRBV10-3
abundance: -
d_gene: TRBD2
CDR3nt: TGTGCCATCAGTGATAGCGGGAGGGCCCACACCGGGGAGCTGTTTTTT
CDR3aa: CAISDSGRAHTGELFF

j_gene: TRBJ2-1
v_gene: TRBV2
abundance: -
d_gene: -
CDR3nt: TGTGCCAGCAGGGGTCGGCTTGTCGATGAGCAGTTCTTC
CDR3aa: CASRGRLVDEQFF

j_gene: TRBJ2-1
v_gene: TRBV27
abundance: -
d_gene: -
CDR3nt: TGTGCCAGCAGTTCCCCAAGTGTAGGGGTTCATGAGCAGTTCTTC
CDR3aa: CASSSPSVGVHEQFF

j_gene: TRBJ1-5
v_gene: TRBV6-1
abundance: -
d_gene: -
CDR3nt: TGTGCCAGCAGTGAATCGCGGGTGGGGGACTTTTATGGCAATCAGCCCCAGCATTTT
CDR3aa: CASSESRVGDFYGNQPQHF

j_gene: TRBJ2-1
v_gene: TRBV15
abundance: -
d_gene: TRBD2
CDR3nt: TGTGCCACCAGCAGAGAAGCGGGAGAGCCCTACAATGAGCAGTTCTTC
CDR3aa: CATSREAGEPYNEQFF

j_gene: TRBJ2-2
v_gene: TRBV7-2
abundance: -
d_gene: -
CDR3nt: TGTGCCAGCAGCTTTTGGTGGGGGGCGGATCTCGGGGAGCTGTTTTTT
CDR3aa: CASSFWWGADLGELFF

j_gene: TRBJ2-3
v_gene: TRBV14
abundance: -
d_gene: TRBD2
CDR3nt: TGTGCCAGCAGCCAAGGCCCGGGAGGATGGGCAGATACGCAGTATTTT
CDR3aa: CASSQGPGGWADTQYF

j_gene: TRBJ1-2
v_gene: TRBV5-5
abundance: -
d_gene: -
CDR3nt: TGTGCCAGCAGCCGGACCTTGGGAATTGGTGGCTACACCTTC
CDR3aa: CASSRTLGIGGYTF

j_gene: TRBJ1-3
v_gene: TRBV7-8
abundance: -
d_gene: TRBD1
CDR3nt: TGTGCCAGCAGCCCCGGACAGGAAAGCTCTGGAAACACCATATATTTT
CDR3aa: CASSPGQESSGNTIYF

j_gene: TRBJ2-7
v_gene: TRBV7-2
abundance: -
d_gene: TRBD2
CDR3nt: TGTGCCAGCAGCTTGGAGCGGGAGGTATACTACGAGCAGTACTTC
CDR3aa: CASSLEREVYYEQYF

j_gene: TRBJ2-1
v_gene: TRBV10-3
abundance: -
d_gene: -
CDR3nt: TGTGCCATCAGTGGGCGGTTGGGGAGCTTATACAATGAGCAGTTCTTC
CDR3aa: CAISGRLGSLYNEQFF

j_gene: TRBJ1-1
v_gene: TRBV5-1
abundance: once
d_gene: TRBD1
CDR3nt: TGCGCCAGCAGCTTGGGACCTTATGGACAGGGAGGTACTGAAGCTTTCTTT
CDR3aa: CASSLGPYGQGGTEAFF

j_gene: TRBJ1-1
v_gene: TRBV18
abundance: -
d_gene: -
CDR3nt: TGTGCCAGCTCACCACTAGAAAGCACTGAAGCTTTCTTT
CDR3aa: CASSPLESTEAFF

j_gene: TRBJ2-5
v_gene: TRBV28
abundance: -
d_gene: TRBD2
CDR3nt: TGTGCCAGCAGGGTCGGCGGAACTAGCGGGACCCAGTACTTC
CDR3aa: CASRVGGTSGTQYF

j_gene: TRBJ2-7
v_gene: TRBV7-8
abundance: -
d_gene: -
CDR3nt: TGTGCCAGCAGCTTAGCGGCGACTAGTTCCTACGAGCAGTACTTC
CDR3aa: CASSLAATSSYEQYF

j_gene: TRBJ1-2
v_gene: TRBV29-1
abundance: -
d_gene: TRBD1
CDR3nt: TGCAGCGTCTCGTCAATAGGACAGGGGGTAGATGGCTACACCTTC
CDR3aa: CSVSSIGQGVDGYTF

j_gene: TRBJ1-1
v_gene: TRBV7-9
abundance: -
d_gene: -
CDR3nt: TGTGCCAGCAGCTTAGAGGTGAGCACTGAAGCTTTCTTT
CDR3aa: CASSLEVSTEAFF

j_gene: TRBJ1-1
v_gene: TRBV29-1
abundance: few
d_gene: -
CDR3nt: TGCAGCCATCGGACACAAGCCACTGAAGCTTTCTTT
CDR3aa: CSHRTQATEAFF

j_gene: TRBJ2-5
v_gene: TRBV6-5
abundance: -
d_gene: -
CDR3nt: TGTGCCAGCACTCCCCCAGGGGAAGAGACCCAGTACTTC
CDR3aa: CASTPPGEETQYF

j_gene: TRBJ2-5
v_gene: TRBV5-4
abundance: -
d_gene: TRBD2
CDR3nt: TGTGCCAGCAGCTTCCCAGCGGGAGACCAAGAGACCCAGTACTTC
CDR3aa: CASSFPAGDQETQYF

j_gene: TRBJ2-1
v_gene: TRBV11-2
abundance: -
d_gene: -
CDR3nt: TGTGCCAGCAGCCCCCTTCAAGAGCAGTTCTTC
CDR3aa: CASSPLQEQFF

j_gene: TRBJ1-4
v_gene: TRBV29-1
abundance: -
d_gene: -
CDR3nt: TGCAGCGTCACCCTGGGGGGAAATGAAAAACTGTTTTTT
CDR3aa: CSVTLGGNEKLFF

j_gene: TRBJ2-5
v_gene: TRBV6-1
abundance: -
d_gene: -
CDR3nt: TGTGCCAGCAGTGAAGCGCGGCAGCAAGAGACCCAGTACTTC
CDR3aa: CASSEARQQETQYF

j_gene: TRBJ2-3
v_gene: TRBV7-6
abundance: once
d_gene: TRBD2
CDR3nt: TGTGCCAGCAACCAACTAGCGGGAGGGCGGGATACGCAGTATTTT
CDR3aa: CASNQLAGGRDTQYF

j_gene: TRBJ2-5
v_gene: TRBV11-3
abundance: -
d_gene: TRBD2
CDR3nt: TGTGCCAGCAGCTGGCGGGGGGAAGAGACCCAGTACTTC
CDR3aa: CASSWRGEETQYF